The 7 T cell receptor beta chains below come from one sample, sequenced in a study of monozygotic twins with inflammatory bowel disease. TCRdb re-called the 5' RACE reads and shows each CDR3 protein once, DNA omitted. In total, the table holds around 150,000 distinct CDR3 sequences. The sequenced sample was blood. The receptors here all came from a human donor with ulcerative colitis or Crohn's disease, or a healthy co-twin of an affected twin (not recorded which).

V gene TRBV4-1 combines with J gene TRBJ1-2. The CDR3 consists of 15 residues. CDR1 MGHRA and CDR2 YSYEKL come from the germline V gene. The CDR3 reads CASSQGHRSNYGYTF.

CDR3 loop: CSASPRGLSTEHF. The gene calls are TRBV20-1 and TRBJ1-5; TCRdb returns TRBD1, unconfirmable since there is no DNA. The CDR3 runs to 13 residues. Germline V gene sequence: CDR1 DFQATT, CDR2 SNEGSKA (reference sequence).

This chain links TRBV5-1 with TRBJ2-1. There are 16 residues in the CDR3. The germline gives CDR1 SGHRS, CDR2 YFSETQ. The CDR3 loop reads CASSLGYRGSYNEQLF. The full variable domain, in which reference TRBV5-1 and TRBJ2-1 provide the parts outside the CDR3, is KAGVTQTPRYLIKTRGQQVTLSCSPISGHRSVSWYQQTPGQGLQFLFEYFSETQRNKGNFPGRFSGRQFSNSRSEMNVSTLELGDSALYLCASSLGYRGSYNEQLFGPGTRLTVL.

This sequence joins TRBV18 and TRBJ1-5; TCRdb's D gene call, TRBD1, goes unchecked for lack of DNA. Germline V gives CDR1 KGHSH, CDR2 LQKENI. The CDR3 runs 17 residues. This CDR3 reads CASSPLPPPGGGQPQHF.

The V call is TRBV5-1, the J call TRBJ2-1. The CDR3 has 12 residues. Germline CDR1 reads SGHRS; CDR2 reads YFSETQ. The chain's CDR3 is CASSQIYNEQFF.

J is TRBJ2-7 and V is TRBV12-3 or TRBV12-4. The CDR3 loop spans 14 amino acids. Here the CDR3 reads CASSFKTVSYEQYF.

This chain connects TRBV7-6 to TRBJ2-1; the D gene TCRdb calls, TRBD1, cannot be checked with no DNA. This CDR3 is 16 amino acids long. Germline values: CDR1 SGHVS, CDR2 FNYEAQ. The CDR3: CASSPRSGTGYNEQFF.